Shown below are 17 T cell receptor beta chains from a single sample sequenced in a study of human T cells and chemical hapten exposure. TCRdb re-called the RACE reads through MiXCR, storing one row per CDR3 protein. The data hold some 400,000 distinct CDR3 sequences, with approximately 5% observed a single time. As for time point: patch test 1, 2 weeks after DPC sensitization. Treatment indicated: therapeutic diphenylcyclopropenone sensitization with weekly scalp DPC. The sample was whole blood, taken in connection with sensitization to the hapten diphenylcyclopropenone (DPC). Receptor source: a woman between 45 and 60 years old with alopecia areata. Some clones in this sample may be carry-over from other donors' samples.

This clonotype was recorded at least ten times. This chain joins TRBV25-1 and TRBJ2-3; maybe TRBD2 (6 bases). V lost 3 bases and J lost 5, with 15 bases in between. The CDR3 is made up of 15 amino acids. Germline values: CDR1 MGHDK, CDR2 SYGVNS. The CDR3 region is CASSEPRPGEDTQYF. CDR3 bases: TGTGCCAGCAGTGAGCCCAGGCCGGGGGAAGATACGCAGTATTTT.

This clonotype was seen at least ten times. This chain links TRBV20-1 with TRBJ2-3, with TRBD2 matching 16 bases. V dropped 6 bases and J dropped 3; count of bases not matched to a gene: 9. Germline values: CDR1 DFQATT, CDR2 SNEGSKA (reference sequence). The CDR3 loop spans 17 amino acids. In DNA, the CDR3 is TGCAGTGCCCTCGGGACTAGCGGGGGGGCCCGGACAGATACGCAGTATTTT. Its protein is CSALGTSGGARTDTQYF.

V and J are TRBV5-1 and TRBJ1-1; maybe TRBD1 (6 bases). CDR1 is SGHRS and CDR2 is YFSETQ in the germline V gene. This CDR3 has 15 amino acids. V shed 4 bases and J shed 1 base, with 14 bases lying between them. The CDR3 region has the DNA TGCGCCAGCAGCCCCTTACAGGGTCAGAACACTGAAGCTTTCTTT. Translating gives CASSPLQGQNTEAFF.

This clonotype has a count of ten or more. The rearrangement links TRBV12-3 or TRBV12-4 to TRBJ1-1; TRBD1 agrees at 9 bases. Trimming cost V 6 bases and J 8 bases; bases outside gene matches: 10. There are 14 residues in the CDR3. CDR3 nucleotides: TGTGCCAGCAGCCGCCTGACAGGGGGTAGCGAAGCTTTCTTT. This encodes CASSRLTGGSEAFF.

This clonotype was observed at least ten times. The gene calls are TRBV29-1 and TRBJ2-1, with 7 bases identical to TRBD1. Germline lookup yields CDR1 SQVTM and CDR2 ANQGSEA. This CDR3 contains 13 residues. The ends lost 5 bases at V and 7 bases at J; junction bases unmatched: 8. CDR3 protein: CSVMTGSGNEQFF. CDR3 nucleotides: TGCAGCGTTATGACAGGGAGTGGGAATGAGCAGTTCTTC.

V is TRBV28 and J is TRBJ2-7; possible D gene TRBD2, 6 bases. V was pared by 8 bases and J by 0 bases, with 29 bases between. CDR3 size: 19 residues. Germline V lookup: CDR1 MDHEN, CDR2 SYDVKM. In nucleotides, the CDR3 is TGTGCCAGCCCAAGTAGCCCGGGGGAGGTCGGCACGACCTCCTACGAGCAGTACTTC. This sequence encodes CASPSSPGEVGTTSYEQYF.

Many counts were recorded for this clonotype. This chain links TRBV27 with TRBJ1-1; TRBD1 might be the D (5 bases). Deletions cut 11 bases from V and 3 bases from J, with 16 bases between. Germline CDR1 MNHEY, CDR2 SMNVEV (reference sequence). The CDR3 is 13 residues long. The CDR3 nucleotides are TGTGCCTCCCACGGCAGGGCCGACACTGAAGCTTTCTTT. Its protein product is CASHGRADTEAFF.

There are many counts of this clonotype. The chain uses TRBV29-1 and TRBJ1-1, with unresolved D. Germline V CDR1 and CDR2: SQVTM, ANQGSEA. With 1 base removed from V and 7 bases from J, the gap between germline ends came to 7 bases. The CDR3 loop spans 11 amino acids. The CDR3 loop is CSVEGGNEAFF. In nucleotides, the CDR3 is TGCAGCGTTGAAGGCGGGAATGAAGCTTTCTTT.

Ten or more counts support this clonotype. This chain connects TRBV18 to TRBJ1-4, with D unresolved. This CDR3 has 15 residues. The V gene's germline CDR1 is KGHSH and CDR2 LQKENI. Trimming stripped 2 bases from V and 3 bases from J, with 10 bases between. Here the CDR3 DNA reads TGTGCCAGCTCACCATCGGATGCACCTAATGAAAAACTGTTTTTT. This encodes CASSPSDAPNEKLFF.

V gene TRBV7-2 combines with J gene TRBJ2-3; tentative D call: TRBD2 (5 bases). Per the germline V gene, CDR1 is SGHTA and CDR2 is FQGNSA. The V gene lost 3 bases and the J gene lost 1 base, with 11 bases spanning the gap. This CDR3 is built from 15 residues. The DNA of the CDR3 is TGTGCCAGCAGCTTGCCAAGCGGCCGCACAGATACGCAGTATTTT. Its protein product is CASSLPSGRTDTQYF.

The table lists this clonotype with a few counts. The chain combines TRBV20-1 with TRBJ2-3; 8 positions agree with TRBD2. The germline V gene encodes CDR1 DFQATT and CDR2 SNEGSKA (reference sequence). This CDR3 is 15 amino acids long. The V and J ends lost 3 bases and 0 bases, in that order; junction bases with no gene match: 5. CDR3 DNA sequence: TGCAGTGCTAGTAGGCCTAGCGGGAGCACAGATACGCAGTATTTT. It translates to CSASRPSGSTDTQYF.

There are a few counts of this clonotype. CDR3 in amino acids: CASSLEVGGRNEQYF. CDR3 coding DNA: TGTGCCAGCAGCTTAGAGGTTGGGGGGCGCAACGAGCAGTACTTC. The chain uses TRBV7-8 and TRBJ2-7; D possibly uses TRBD1 or TRBD2 (6 bases each). In germline, CDR1 is SGHVS, CDR2 FQNEAQ. The CDR3 is 15 residues long. Trimming left V 1 base short and J 5 bases short, with 15 bases between.

This clonotype was observed at least ten times. This rearrangement joins TRBV7-2 to TRBJ2-1; D tentatively reads TRBD1 or TRBD2 (7 bases each). CDR3 length equals 13 residues. The ends were cut back, 8 bases at V and 6 bases at J, with 14 bases in the middle. In germline, CDR1 is SGHTA, CDR2 FQGNSA. The CDR3, as DNA: TGTGCCAGCCAGGGGGTAGCGGGCAATGAGCAGTTCTTC. This translates into CASQGVAGNEQFF.

V and J are TRBV20-1 and TRBJ1-1, with D perhaps TRBD1 (5 bases). The CDR3 spans 15 residues. Trimming pared 6 bases from V and 0 bases from J, leaving 17 bases between. Germline CDR1 reads DFQATT; CDR2 reads SNEGSKA (reference sequence). CDR3 DNA sequence: TGCAGTGCGAAGAGGGGAGGCCCCATGAACACTGAAGCTTTCTTT. Its protein product is CSAKRGGPMNTEAFF.

This clonotype occurred a few times. This chain links TRBV5-1 with TRBJ2-3; D possibly corresponds to TRBD1 (5 bases). The CDR3 has 17 amino acids. V lost 1 base, J lost 1 base, and 16 bases lay in between. In germline, CDR1 is SGHRS, CDR2 YFSETQ. The chain's CDR3 is CASSLRGGGPRTDTQYF. The CDR3 bases are TGCGCCAGCAGCTTGAGGGGCGGCGGACCACGCACAGATACGCAGTATTTT.

This clonotype was seen a handful of times. V is TRBV7-2 and J is TRBJ2-1; D may match TRBD1 or TRBD2 (5 bases each). This CDR3 has 13 amino acids. The germline gives CDR1 SGHTA, CDR2 FQGNSA. V lost 4 bases to trimming and J lost 10 bases, with 14 bases between them. The CDR3 nucleotides are TGTGCCAGCAGCTCGGGACCCGCCAGAGAGCAGTTCTTC. As protein: CASSSGPAREQFF.

This chain joins TRBV11-2 and TRBJ2-1; 15 bases are shared with TRBD2. The CDR3 spans 20 residues. Germline CDR1 is SGHAT and CDR2 is FQNNGV. With 3 bases clipped from V and 0 bases from J, the junction kept 9 bases outside the gene matches. This CDR3 is CASSFFAGTSGGSSYNEQFF. The CDR3 region has the DNA TGTGCCAGCAGCTTCTTTGCCGGGACTAGCGGGGGGAGCTCCTACAATGAGCAGTTCTTC.